Shown below are 14 T cell receptor beta chains from a single sample sequenced in a study of cytomegalovirus exposure and HLA in healthy donors. In the PCR, 60 Vbeta and 13 Jbeta primers were used. The table came from immunoSEQ multiplex PCR; TCRdb's copy has only in-frame clones and leaves some out. The repertoire has 100,000 to 150,000 clones, roughly 9% of them found once; the top ten carry less than 6.5%. The material sequenced was PBMCs. These receptors were collected from a woman in her thirties or forties in good health and CMV-seropositive.

This clone was recorded a few times. The genes are TRBV9 and TRBJ2-5; 8 bases line up with TRBD2. Germline V gives CDR1 SGDLS, CDR2 YYNGEE. J was trimmed by 2 bases and V by 3 bases; bases with no gene match: 9. This CDR3 contains 16 residues. CDR3 residues: CASSARSGGSQETQYF. CDR3 coding DNA: TGTGCCAGCAGCGCCAGAAGCGGGGGATCACAAGAGACCCAGTACTTC.

The J gene is TRBJ2-1, the V gene TRBV10-1; 7 nucleotides line up with TRBD1. This CDR3 has 15 amino acids. Germline V gene lookup returns CDR1 WNHNN and CDR2 SYGVQD (reference sequence). V lost 4 bases to trimming and J lost 0 bases; unmatched junction nucleotides: 3. The CDR3 sequence: CASSVRQGSYNEQFF. CDR3 bases: TGCGCCAGCAGTGTAAGACAGGGCTCCTACAATGAGCAGTTCTTC.

The chain carries TRBV6-4 and TRBJ2-2, with a possible D match to TRBD2 (6 bases). The CDR3 is made up of 15 amino acids. CDR1 MRHNA and CDR2 SNTAGT come from the germline V gene. Trimming removed 5 bases at V and 9 bases at J, with 19 bases between. CDR3 in DNA: TGTGCCAGCAGTATAAACCCCGGCGGGGATCGGGAGCTGTTTTTT. Translation: CASSINPGGDRELFF.

The sample holds a few counts of this clone. V is TRBV18 and J is TRBJ1-4; a possible D gene is TRBD1 (6 bases). The CDR3 totals 15 residues. CDR1 KGHSH and CDR2 LQKENI come from the germline V gene. V lost 5 bases and J lost 8, with 18 bases in between. CDR3 protein: CASSSSGTSREKLFF. The CDR3 bases are TGTGCCAGCTCATCCTCCGGGACATCCAGGGAAAAACTGTTTTTT.

Here the CDR3 reads CASSSTGGEGDTQYF. The CDR3 DNA reads TGTGCCAGCAGCTCCACAGGGGGCGAGGGTGATACGCAGTATTTT. The V call is TRBV7-9, the J call TRBJ2-3, with 9 positions matching TRBD1. Germline V gives CDR1 SEHNR, CDR2 FQNEAQ (reference sequence). This CDR3 contains 15 residues. The V segment lost 4 bases and the J segment 6 bases; nucleotides outside the gene matches: 8. Looking up the rest from reference TRBV7-9 and TRBJ2-3 gives the full variable domain: DTGVSQNPRHKITKRGQNVTFRCDPISEHNRLYWYRQTLGQGPEFLTYFQNEAQLEKSRLLSDRFSAERPKGSFSTLEIQRTEQGDSAMYLCASSSTGGEGDTQYFGPGTRLTVL.

The sample holds many counts of this clone. The chain carries TRBV30 and TRBJ1-1; the D is unclear. CDR3 size: 14 residues. Trimming pared 2 bases from V and 3 bases from J, leaving 13 bases between. CDR1 and CDR2 (germline): GTSNPN, SVGIG (reference sequence). The CDR3 DNA is TGTGCCTGGAGTAAAACCCTCGGGGACACTGAAGCTTTCTTT. Amino acids: CAWSKTLGDTEAFF.

The V call is TRBV18, the J call TRBJ2-7, with 11 positions matching TRBD1. The CDR3 is 14 amino acids. Germline loops: CDR1 KGHSH, CDR2 LQKENI. V lost 4 bases and J lost 2; bases outside the gene matches: 1. The CDR3 reads CASSLGQGAYEQYF. The DNA for the CDR3 is TGTGCCAGCTCACTGGGACAGGGGGCCTACGAGCAGTACTTC. The complete variable domain, with remaining parts taken from reference TRBV18 and TRBJ2-7, reads NAGVMQNPRHLVRRRGQEARLRCSPMKGHSHVYWYRQLPEEGLKFMVYLQKENIIDESGMPKERFSAEFPKEGPSILRIQQVVRGDSAAYFCASSLGQGAYEQYFGPGTRLTVT.

The V gene is TRBV6-5, the J gene TRBJ1-2, with D maybe TRBD1 (6 bases). The CDR3 is 15 amino acids. The V gene lost 0 bases and the J gene lost 3 bases, with 11 bases spanning the gap. Germline CDR1 is MNHEY and CDR2 is SVGAGI. The DNA of the CDR3 is TGTGCCAGCAGTTACTCGCAGGGGTCGGACTATGGCTACACCTTC. Translated, it gives CASSYSQGSDYGYTF.

V and J are TRBV28 and TRBJ2-1; 10 bases fit TRBD2. This CDR3 contains 15 residues. CDR1 and CDR2 (germline): MDHEN, SYDVKM. V lost 5 bases, J lost 2 bases, and 3 bases stayed unmatched. CDR3 nucleotides: TGTGCCAGCAGTACGGGACTAGCGACCTACAATGAGCAGTTCTTC. Translation gives CASSTGLATYNEQFF.

The chain is built from TRBV28 and TRBJ2-1, with 8 positions matching TRBD2. V lost 6 bases, J lost 4 bases, and 5 bases stayed unmatched. The CDR3 covers 14 residues. Per germline, CDR1 MDHEN and CDR2 SYDVKM. In DNA, the CDR3 is TGTGCCAGCAGGCGGGGGGCGGGGTACAATGAGCAGTTCTTC. Residues: CASRRGAGYNEQFF.

This clone occurred a few times. This chain uses TRBV29-1 with TRBJ1-1; D unresolved. The CDR3 is made up of 12 amino acids. Looked up from germline, CDR1 is SQVTM and CDR2 is ANQGSEA. The V end lost 7 bases, the J end lost 2 bases, and 11 bases lay between the germline ends. CDR3 nucleotide sequence: TGCAGCGCCGGCCGGGGAAACACTGAAGCTTTCTTT. This codes for CSAGRGNTEAFF.

The chain joins TRBV28 to TRBJ1-2, with 8 bases identical to TRBD1. The V segment lost 5 bases and the J segment 4 bases; nucleotides outside the gene matches: 6. The germline V gene has CDR1 MDHEN and CDR2 SYDVKM. The CDR3 is 14 amino acids. CDR3 coding DNA: TGTGCCAGCAGTCTCCCCGGGACAGGCTATGGCTACACCTTC. Residues: CASSLPGTGYGYTF.

This clone was observed a handful of times. The chain links TRBV18 to TRBJ1-1; 7 bases match TRBD1. Germline CDR1 is KGHSH and CDR2 is LQKENI. V shed 5 bases and J 3 bases; nucleotides not matched to a gene: 6. The CDR3 sequence is 14 residues long. The CDR3 DNA sequence: TGTGCCAGCTCATCTTGGACAGGACACACTGAAGCTTTCTTT. Translation gives CASSSWTGHTEAFF.

This clone was counted only a few times. This CDR3 is CASREGLAGAYEQYF. CDR3 in DNA: TGTGCCAGCAGGGAGGGACTAGCGGGGGCCTACGAGCAGTACTTC. The V call is TRBV2, the J call TRBJ2-7; 14 nucleotides line up with TRBD2. Germline assignment: CDR1 SNHLY and CDR2 FYNNEI. The trim removed 6 bases at V and 2 bases at J, leaving 3 bases unmatched. This CDR3 comprises 15 residues. The whole variable domain, filled in from reference TRBV2 and TRBJ2-7, reads EPEVTQTPSHQVTQMGQEVILRCVPISNHLYFYWYRQILGQKVEFLVSFYNNEISEKSEIFDDQFSVERPDGSNFTLKIRSTKLEDSAMYFCASREGLAGAYEQYFGPGTRLTVT.